This T cell receptor (beta chain) stems from a study of blood T cells in healthy people across ages. Study observations and caveats: Donors of long life had a larger count of naive CD4+ cells and greater diversity than aged donors. Older age coincided with a roughly linear decline in TCR beta diversity per million T cells.

With respect to this clonotype: What it recognizes is unknown.

V lost 4 bases and J lost 0, with 14 bases in between. The CDR3 is made up of 15 amino acids. Per germline, CDR1 SGHRS and CDR2 YFSETQ. Researchers report isolating at least 6.5 million PBMCs per sample. The authors ran a second PCR of about 6 to 11 cycles using a sample-barcoded 5' primer and a J-beta primer mix. TCRdb ran MiXCR on the 5' RACE reads and lists one entry per CDR3 protein. The table has approximately 1.5 million distinct CDR3 sequences, roughly a third seen once. The clonotype was recovered from a woman under 40 in good health. Sequencing was performed on blood. The chain has TRBV5-1 and TRBJ2-7; unclear D gene. CDR3 amino acids: CASSLGSFSSYEQYF. The CDR3 nucleotides read TGCGCCAGCAGCCTGGGATCCTTTAGCTCCTACGAGCAGTACTTC. Full variable domain (remainder filled in from reference TRBV5-1 and TRBJ2-7): KAGVTQTPRYLIKTRGQQVTLSCSPISGHRSVSWYQQTPGQGLQFLFEYFSETQRNKGNFPGRFSGRQFSNSRSEMNVSTLELGDSALYLCASSLGSFSSYEQYFGPGTRLTVT.